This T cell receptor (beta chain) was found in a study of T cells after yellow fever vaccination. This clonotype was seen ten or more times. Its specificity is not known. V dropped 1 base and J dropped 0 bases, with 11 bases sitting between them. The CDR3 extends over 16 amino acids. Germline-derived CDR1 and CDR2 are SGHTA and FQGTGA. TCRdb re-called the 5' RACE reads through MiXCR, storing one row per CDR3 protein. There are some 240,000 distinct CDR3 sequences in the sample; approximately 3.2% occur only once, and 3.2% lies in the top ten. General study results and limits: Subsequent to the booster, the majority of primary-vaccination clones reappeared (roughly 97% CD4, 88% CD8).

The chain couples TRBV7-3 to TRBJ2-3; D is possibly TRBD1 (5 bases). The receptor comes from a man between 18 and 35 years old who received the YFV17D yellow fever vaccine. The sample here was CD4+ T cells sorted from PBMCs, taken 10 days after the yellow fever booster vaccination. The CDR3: CASSLIPGYSTDTQYF. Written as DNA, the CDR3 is TGTGCCAGCAGCTTAATCCCAGGGTATAGCACAGATACGCAGTATTTT.